The rows below give T cell receptor beta chains drawn from one sample of a study of T cell repertoires and HLA-DP antigens. Method: immunoSEQ multiplex PCR; TCRdb's copy keeps in-frame clones and lacks some. The sample consists of about 73,000 clones, about four fifths of them appearing once. For these receptors, no antigen is known. The sample was CD4+ T cells from PBMCs. The receptor set was obtained from a man aged 55 to 70 in good health and CMV-seronegative. Each CDR3 is given with its conserved first and last residue. D genes are given only for firm matches. Not every row has a clone size; where given, it reads once, few, many or a size class.

>.|once|TRBJ2-7|TRBV5-8
TGTGCCAGCAGCTTGGCCGGGACCCTTCCCCCTTACGAGCAGTACTTC
CASSLAGTLPPYEQYF
>.|.|TRBJ2-1|TRBV7-2
TGTGCCAGCAGCTTAGATGGGGGCGTTGGGGATGAGCAGTTCTTC
CASSLDGGVGDEQFF
>.|.|TRBJ2-3|TRBV10-3
TGTGCCATCGGACAAGCTTTGGGAGATACGCAGTATTTT
CAIGQALGDTQYF
>TRBD2|.|TRBJ2-3|TRBV7-7
TGTGCCAGCAGCTTAGGCCTCCGTGCGGGAGACGGAGGGGCAGATACGCAGTATTTT
CASSLGLRAGDGGADTQYF
>.|once|TRBJ1-4|TRBV6-1
TGTGCCAGCTCTACCGCGCCGGAAAAACTGTTTTTT
CASSTAPEKLFF
>.|few|TRBJ2-1|TRBV4-3
TGCGCCAGCAGCCATTCGGGAGCTGAGCAGTTCTTC
CASSHSGAEQFF
>TRBD1|.|TRBJ1-1|TRBV6-1
TGTGCCAGCATCTTCCGGGACAGGGTGGGTGGTGAAGCTTTCTTT
CASIFRDRVGGEAFF
>TRBD2|few|TRBJ2-2|TRBV7-8
TGTGCCAGCAGCCCCGGGACTACTAACACCGGGGAGCTGTTTTTT
CASSPGTTNTGELFF
>TRBD2|.|TRBJ2-7|TRBV7-2
TGTGCCAGCAGCTCCGGACTAGCGGGGGGCTACGAGCAGTACTTC
CASSSGLAGGYEQYF
>TRBD1|.|TRBJ1-6|TRBV15
TGTGCCACCAGCAGAGACAGGGGACAGGTGTCGTCACCCCTCCACTTT
CATSRDRGQVSSPLHF
>TRBD1|.|TRBJ1-6|TRBV5-5
TGTGCCAGCAGTCGGACAGGGGTCGCGTCCAACTCCTATAATTCACCCCTCCACTTT
CASSRTGVASNSYNSPLHF
>.|.|TRBJ2-1|TRBV29-1
TGCAGCGTTGCAGGGCCGGAATTCTACAATGAGCAGTTCTTC
CSVAGPEFYNEQFF
>.|.|TRBJ1-3|TRBV5-5
TGTGCCAGCAGCCAACAGGGCTCTGGAAACACCATATATTTT
CASSQQGSGNTIYF
>.|many|TRBJ1-2|TRBV19
TGTGCCAGTAGTACAGGGGAGTGGGGCTACACCTTC
CASSTGEWGYTF
>TRBD1|.|TRBJ1-6|TRBV27
TGTGCCAGCAGTCCCGGGACAGGACGAGGTTCACCCCTCCACTTT
CASSPGTGRGSPLHF
>.|.|TRBJ1-5|TRBV18
TGTGCCAGCTCACCACGCGGCAATCAGCCCCAGCATTTT
CASSPRGNQPQHF
>.|.|TRBJ2-7|TRBV7-9
TGTGCCAGCAGCTTAGGTACAGGGACGCCCTACGAGCAGTACTTC
CASSLGTGTPYEQYF
>.|once|TRBJ2-6|TRBV6-1
TGTGCCAGCAGTGAACAAGGAGGGGGCAGCTCTGGGGCCAACGTCCTGACTTTC
CASSEQGGGSSGANVLTF
>.|.|TRBJ1-1|TRBV4-3
TGCGCCAGCAGCCCGGGAGGGAACACTGAAGCTTTCTTT
CASSPGGNTEAFF
>.|.|TRBJ2-1|TRBV30
TGTGCCTGGAGTGTCAAGTATGAGCAGTTCTTC
CAWSVKYEQFF
>.|.|TRBJ2-3|TRBV25-1
TGTGCCAGCAGTGAACCCGGGGGTAGCACAGATACGCAGTATTTT
CASSEPGGSTDTQYF
>.|once|TRBJ2-2|TRBV7-6
TGTGCCAGCAGCTTATACCAGGGGAACACCGGGGAGCTGTTTTTT
CASSLYQGNTGELFF
>.|.|TRBJ1-6|TRBV5-1
TGCGCCAGCAGCTTGAACGGCGGCAGGGGTGGTAATTCACCCCTCCACTTT
CASSLNGGRGGNSPLHF
>TRBD1|.|TRBJ1-6|TRBV19
TGTGCCAGTAGTATGTCCGGGACAGGGGATTCACCCCTCCACTTT
CASSMSGTGDSPLHF
>TRBD1|.|TRBJ1-1|TRBV6-6
TGTGCCAGCAGTTACCCGGGACAGGGGAACACTGAAGCTTTCTTT
CASSYPGQGNTEAFF
>TRBD1|.|TRBJ1-2|TRBV7-3
TGTGCCAGCAGCTCCGGGACAGGGCCCTATGGCTACACCTTC
CASSSGTGPYGYTF
>TRBD2|.|TRBJ2-2|TRBV7-6
TGTGCCAGCAGCTTAGCTTTAGCGGGGGGAAGGACCGGGGAGCTGTTTTTT
CASSLALAGGRTGELFF
>TRBD1|once|TRBJ1-5|TRBV6-6
TGTGCCAGCAGTTCCCGACCGGGACAGGGGACTCAGCCCCAGCATTTT
CASSSRPGQGTQPQHF
>TRBD1|.|TRBJ1-2|TRBV5-4
TGTGCCAGCAGCTCACCGGGACAGGGGGGGGTGGTGTACGGCTACACCTTC
CASSSPGQGGVVYGYTF
>.|.|TRBJ2-2|TRBV18
TGTGCCAGCTCACCCAATCCCACGGCCACCGGGGAGCTGTTTTTT
CASSPNPTATGELFF
>TRBD1|.|TRBJ1-2|TRBV11-2
TGTGCCAGCAGCGCCGACAGGGGTTATGGCTACACCTTC
CASSADRGYGYTF
>TRBD2|.|TRBJ2-1|TRBV2
TGTGCCAGCAGTGAATCTAGCGGGAGCAATGAGCAGTTCTTC
CASSESSGSNEQFF
>TRBD1|.|TRBJ1-4|TRBV6-5
TGTGCCAGCAGTTACCTGGGACAGGGAGGTGAAAAACTGTTTTTT
CASSYLGQGGEKLFF
>TRBD1|.|TRBJ1-5|TRBV7-2
TGTGCCAGCAGCCGGGACAGGGTCGATCAGCCCCAGCATTTT
CASSRDRVDQPQHF
>.|few|TRBJ2-1|TRBV7-2
TGTGCCAGCAGCTTCTACGATGAGCAGTTCTTC
CASSFYDEQFF
>.|.|TRBJ1-6|TRBV14
TGTGCCAGCAGCCAAGATCTCGGCGGCGGGTATTCACCCCTCCACTTT
CASSQDLGGGYSPLHF
>.|.|TRBJ1-1|TRBV19
TGTGCCAGTAGTATACCCAGGGGAGCGGGGAACACTGAAGCTTTCTTT
CASSIPRGAGNTEAFF
>TRBD1|.|TRBJ1-1|TRBV30
TGTGCCTGGAGTAGGTGGGGACAGGGGGTTATTGGGACTGAAGCTTTCTTT
CAWSRWGQGVIGTEAFF
>TRBD2|.|TRBJ2-1|TRBV7-2
TGTGCCACCAGACTAGCGGGGGGGATGAGTGAGCAGTTCTTC
CATRLAGGMSEQFF
>.|.|TRBJ1-5|TRBV4-1
TGCGCCAGCAGCCAATCTTCGGCAATGGGAGAGGGTCAGCCCCAGCATTTT
CASSQSSAMGEGQPQHF
>.|.|TRBJ1-6|TRBV5-4
TGTGCCAGCAGCTTGGCCGTCGGGGGTCAGGGCTCCTATAATTCACCCCTCCACTTT
CASSLAVGGQGSYNSPLHF
>.|once|TRBJ1-5|TRBV19
TGTGCCAGTAGTATAGTATTCGTCAGCTATAGCAATCAGCCCCAGCATTTT
CASSIVFVSYSNQPQHF